Included here is one T cell receptor beta chain sequence, with context. The antigen it recognizes is unknown. Germline is not matched at one junction end, which may reflect a read error. The data are from a study of Graves' ophthalmopathy and Graves' hyperthyroidism (dated by TCRdb to the late 2010s). General notes on the study: Peripheral blood samples were taken at the time of initial diagnosis, before any treatment was given. To explore V-J signatures that distinguish ophthalmopathy from hyperthyroidism, a discovery set of roughly 98 patients was enrolled, made up of 43 with ophthalmopathy and roughly 57 with stable hyperthyroidism. The study used signatures of the TCR beta repertoire to tell Graves' ophthalmopathy apart from Graves' hyperthyroidism and to predict which patients would progress to ophthalmopathy. Once sampling was done, hyperthyroidism patients were given methimazole at a starting dose of 30 mg daily, while ophthalmopathy patients were given high-dose intravenous methylprednisolone. For independent validation, a separate cohort was made up of some 19 hyperthyroidism patients plus 17 patients who later progressed from hyperthyroidism to ophthalmopathy. The roughly 90 discovery patients were divided at random into training and test sets in a 7:3 ratio. In total, 135 blood samples were TCR-sequenced: 40 to 45 ophthalmopathy, roughly 80 hyperthyroidism and some 17 hyperthyroidism-to-ophthalmopathy patients. In about six hyperthyroidism patients, the T-cell repertoires found in thyroid tissue were compared with those found in blood. The investigation overall reported the following: In validation, the model predicted ophthalmopathy progression with more than 55% sensitivity and 72.22% specificity; some 13 predicted patients were CT-confirmed with GO in a median of about 6.2 months. In cross-validation, the 13-signature model distinguished ophthalmopathy from stable hyperthyroidism with 85% to 90% sensitivity and around 82% specificity, and in the test set the corresponding values were around 80% and 75%. No statistical method was used to set the sample size in advance, and the investigators knew which group each participant was assigned to. Most of the expanded thyroid clonotypes with a frequency above 0.001 were also detected in blood, and it was suggested that the thyroid immune response may be reflected by blood repertoires.

TCR beta CDR3 regions were amplified from RNA transcripts for repertoire sequencing. The first round of RT-PCR was done with HTBI primers and the Qiagen OneStep RT-PCR kit, and was followed by a second round of multiplex PCR, then size selection and purification. The libraries underwent paired-end sequencing with 100 bp reads on an Illumina HiSeq2000. The authors processed their data as follows. SOAPnuke was used to process the reads, removing any read that contained adapters or uncalled bases, had a mean Phred below 15, or lacked an exact match to the constant primer or identifier. High-quality paired reads were merged with COPE v1.2.5. Each unique nucleotide sequence was defined as a clonotype, and clonotypes were aligned to IMGT TRB V, D and J references with MiTCR v1.1. Only V-J combinations with frequency above 0.0001 were analysed, covering approximately 99% of repertoires. For each V-J combination, a TCR clonal expansion and chaos score was defined as the ratio of F50 clonal expansion to chaos observed in the TCRdist matrix. Welch's t-statistics and random forest were used to reduce the features to roughly 14 V-J combinations, which were then used as input to a naive Bayes classifier. Thyroid-blood repertoire similarity was quantified with the Morisita-Horn index. TCRdb reanalyzed the raw reads on its own, using fastp at Q25 for trimming and MiXCR for clone calling, and kept in-frame beta chains. Here each entry gathers all rows of one CDR3 protein and keeps the most common genes and DNA. TCRdb's processing, not the authors', yielded these V and J calls. The sample contains 200,000 to 250,000 distinct CDR3 sequences, over 25% of them found a single time. The biggest ten clones account for approximately 9% of the sample.

Patients with ophthalmopathy had moderately to severely active disease, with a Clinical Activity Score of 3 or more, a NOSPECS grade of 4 or more, and a disease duration of less than 3 months. Patients with other autoimmune diseases, uncontrolled infections, pregnancy or lactation were excluded. Diagnosis relied on clinical symptoms, serum thyroxine, TRAb, thyroid ultrasound and orbital computed tomography. Using Ficoll-Paque density gradient centrifugation, PBMCs were isolated from about 9.4 ml of fresh peripheral blood. Total RNA was extracted using Trizol reagent, and RNA quality was checked on an Agilent 2100 Bioanalyzer. The CDR3 sequence holds 15 residues, the cysteine and phenylalanine included. Of all the DNA, just the CDR3 is kept, 45 bases in frame from base 1. As encoded in the germline V gene, CDR1 is MNHEY while CDR2 is SVGAGI.

The chain links TRBV6-5 with TRBJ2-7; the D gene is not confidently resolved. This receptor was obtained from a man aged 45 to 65 with Graves' ophthalmopathy. Donor details come from another sample of the same person, matched by shared clones. Sequencing was done on a sample of peripheral blood. DNA sequence: TGTACCAGCAGTTACGTCCGGACGGAAACCTACGAGCAGTACTTC. This encodes CTSSYVRTETYEQYF.